This T cell receptor beta chain was profiled in a study of blood T cell repertoires in COVID-19. Study as a whole: Samples of COVID-19 (acute and convalescent) were obtained from the United States, Italy and Spain. The cDNA or gDNA used as material had been derived from T cells, B-cell-depleted T cells, or PBMCs.

V lost 0 bases to trimming and J lost 8 bases, with 14 bases between them. The CDR3 runs 14 residues. Germline CDR1 is SGHRS and CDR2 is YFSETQ. In the authors' workflow: Reference gene primer amplification in the assay estimated nucleated cell counts. The data were produced by immunoSEQ multiplex PCR, yet TCRdb's version contains in-frame clones alone and is incomplete. V and J calls and clone size come straight from that table; D and trimming were deduced from the DNA. The sample shows about 17,000 clones, approximately 80% of them seen only once. This clonotype was sampled from a man aged 55 to 69 with active or convalescent COVID-19. Input material: peripheral blood. The chain is built from TRBV5-1 and TRBJ1-2; D gene ambiguous. The CDR3: CASSLAESGGGYTF. CDR3 DNA: TGCGCCAGCAGCTTGGCAGAATCTGGAGGAGGCTACACCTTC.